Below are 23 T cell receptor beta chains sequenced from a single sample in a study of shared clonotypes between healthy human individuals. Assay: immunoSEQ multiplex PCR; the TCRdb copy retains only in-frame clones and omits some. Of some 2 million clones detected, about 95% appear once; the ten largest clones hold roughly 1.1%. Positive CCR7 selection of CD45RO-negative cells yielded the naive CD8 cells, and terminally differentiated effector memory CD45RA+ cells were excluded. Sequenced material: naive CD8+ T cells sorted from blood. These receptors all stem from a young man in good health.

To note about this clone: This sample includes further DNA sequences coding for the same CDR3. The chain employs TRBV2 and TRBJ2-3; the D gene could be TRBD1 or TRBD2 (5 bases each). Per germline, CDR1 SNHLY and CDR2 FYNNEI. The CDR3 sequence is 14 residues long. V dropped 4 bases and J dropped 0 bases, with 8 bases sitting between them. The CDR3 reads CASSGGSSTDTQYF. For the CDR3, the DNA is TGTGCCAGCAGTGGGGGGTCTAGCACAGATACGCAGTATTTT.

The gene calls are TRBV10-1 and TRBJ2-1; perhaps D is TRBD1 or TRBD2 (5 bases each). The CDR3 runs to 16 residues. With 2 bases removed from V and 4 bases from J, the gap between germline ends came to 15 bases. CDR1 is WNHNN and CDR2 is SYGVQD in the germline V gene (reference sequence). The CDR3: CASSEALLGTYNEQFF. The CDR3 DNA follows: TGCGCCAGCAGTGAGGCCTTACTAGGGACGTACAATGAGCAGTTCTTC.

This sequence joins TRBV7-9 and TRBJ2-7, with 7 bases aligning to TRBD1. Germline V gene lookup returns CDR1 SEHNR and CDR2 FQNEAQ (reference sequence). The CDR3 consists of 18 residues. The trim removed 4 bases at V and 4 bases at J, leaving 19 bases unmatched. CDR3 amino acids: CASSSEVTSPGQIYEQYF. The CDR3 nucleotides read TGTGCCAGCAGCTCGGAAGTGACCTCGCCGGGACAGATATACGAGCAGTACTTC.

A remark on this clone: Distinct nucleotide sequences in the sample also encode this CDR3. This chain uses TRBV9 with TRBJ2-7, with D unclear. Trimming shortened V by 0 bases and J by 4 bases, and 8 bases separated the two germline ends. The CDR3 sequence is 13 residues long. Per the germline V gene, CDR1 is SGDLS and CDR2 is YYNGEE. The CDR3 DNA reads as TGTGCCAGCAGCGTAGCAGACCTATACGAGCAGTACTTC. Its protein product is CASSVADLYEQYF.

The chain has TRBV27 and TRBJ2-7, with 9 bases identical to TRBD2. Per germline, CDR1 MNHEY and CDR2 SMNVEV (reference sequence). This CDR3 spans 14 amino acids. V lost 5 bases, J lost 5 bases, and 7 bases stayed unmatched. CDR3 protein: CASSPLTSGDEQYF. DNA of the CDR3: TGTGCCAGCAGTCCGTTGACTAGCGGTGACGAGCAGTACTTC.

The chain couples TRBV28 to TRBJ2-7; D gene uncertain. Germline V gene data show CDR1 as MDHEN and CDR2 as SYDVKM. V was shortened by 3 bases and J by 6 bases, with 3 bases between the two germline ends. This CDR3 spans 10 amino acids. The CDR3 reads CASSLVEQYF. DNA for the CDR3: TGTGCCAGCAGTTTGGTCGAGCAGTACTTC. The complete variable domain, with remaining parts taken from reference TRBV28 and TRBJ2-7, reads DVKVTQSSRYLVKRTGEKVFLECVQDMDHENMFWYRQDPGLGLRLIYFSYDVKMKEKGDIPEGYSVSREKKERFSLILESASTNQTSMYLCASSLVEQYFGPGTRLTVT.

This clone was seen only once. The V gene is TRBV4-1, the J gene TRBJ2-7; tentatively, D is TRBD1 (5 bases). This CDR3 region has 16 residues. Trimming cost V 4 bases and J 2 bases, with 18 bases left between them. CDR1 and CDR2 from the germline V gene are MGHRA and YSYEKL. CDR3 region: CASSRPLHTDTYEQYF. The DNA of the CDR3 is TGCGCCAGCAGCCGCCCCTTACACACGGACACCTACGAGCAGTACTTC.

The rearrangement joins TRBV5-1 to TRBJ1-1, with 7 bases identical to TRBD1. This CDR3 spans 15 amino acids. V dropped 4 bases and J dropped 2; count of bases not matched to a gene: 8. CDR1 SGHRS and CDR2 YFSETQ come from the germline V gene. DNA for the CDR3: TGCGCCAGCAGCAAAGGGACAGCAGGAAACACTGAAGCTTTCTTT. It is translated as CASSKGTAGNTEAFF.

This chain connects TRBV11-2 to TRBJ2-2; D is unresolved. Trimming stripped 2 bases from V and 4 bases from J, with 5 bases between. Per the germline V gene, CDR1 is SGHAT and CDR2 is FQNNGV. CDR3 length equals 13 residues. The DNA of the CDR3 is TGTGCCAGCAGCTTAATGACCACCGGGGAGCTGTTTTTT. Amino acid sequence: CASSLMTTGELFF.

The rearrangement uses TRBV28 and TRBJ1-3, with D possibly matching TRBD1 (5 bases). V was cut by 5 bases and J by 0 bases, with 11 bases left in between. From germline, CDR1 is MDHEN and CDR2 SYDVKM. The CDR3 is 15 amino acids. CDR3 nucleotide sequence: TGTGCCAGCAGTCTGAGGGGTAGCTCTGGAAACACCATATATTTT. Translation: CASSLRGSSGNTIYF.

CDR3 residues: CASSYPDPRDYGYTF. The CDR3 DNA follows: TGTGCCAGCAGTTACCCAGATCCCCGGGACTATGGCTACACCTTC. This rearrangement joins TRBV6-6 to TRBJ1-2, with no clear D. The CDR3 sequence is 15 residues long. Trimming shortened V by 2 bases and J by 3 bases, and 13 bases separated the two germline ends. Germline V CDR1 and CDR2: MNHNY, SVGAGI (reference sequence).

This sequence joins TRBV27 and TRBJ2-7, with 11 nucleotides matching TRBD2. Germline assignment: CDR1 MNHEY and CDR2 SMNVEV (reference sequence). CDR3 length equals 16 residues. Trimming removed 0 bases from V and 3 bases from J; junction bases left unmatched: 4. The CDR3 here is CASSLSPGLAVYEQYF. The CDR3 region has the DNA TGTGCCAGCAGTTTATCTCCGGGACTAGCGGTCTACGAGCAGTACTTC.

This clone was counted a single time. V gene TRBV4-1 combines with J gene TRBJ1-6; D remains ambiguous. Trimming took 1 base from V and 12 from J, leaving 16 bases between them. The CDR3 is made up of 15 amino acids. The germline V gene encodes CDR1 MGHRA and CDR2 YSYEKL. CDR3 amino acids: CASSQVADSREPLHF. In DNA form, the CDR3 reads TGCGCCAGCAGCCAAGTAGCGGATAGTCGGGAACCCCTCCACTTT.

The gene calls are TRBV11-2 and TRBJ1-1; no definite D call. Germline CDR1 is SGHAT and CDR2 is FQNNGV. The CDR3 has 13 residues. V lost 2 bases and J 2 bases, leaving 6 bases between the germline ends. The CDR3 spells CASSLNANTEAFF. The CDR3 nucleotides read TGTGCCAGCAGCTTAAATGCTAACACTGAAGCTTTCTTT.

The chain couples TRBV5-6 to TRBJ2-7; D remains unclear. CDR3 length: 15 residues. In germline, CDR1 is SGHDT, CDR2 YYEEEE. With 4 bases removed from V and 0 bases from J, the gap between germline ends came to 14 bases. The CDR3, as DNA: TGTGCCAGCAGCGGCGGCACAGAATACTCCTACGAGCAGTACTTC. It codes for CASSGGTEYSYEQYF. The full variable domain, rest sourced from reference TRBV5-6 and TRBJ2-7, is DAGVTQSPTHLIKTRGQQVTLRCSPKSGHDTVSWYQQALGQGPQFIFQYYEEEERQRGNFPDRFSGHQFPNYSSELNVNALLLGDSALYLCASSGGTEYSYEQYFGPGTRLTVT.

The CDR3 reads CASSSGQGPRLETQYF. As DNA, the CDR3 is TGTGCCAGCAGTTCAGGACAGGGGCCCAGACTAGAGACCCAGTACTTC. V gene TRBV28 combines with J gene TRBJ2-5; the match to TRBD1 covers 9 bases. The CDR3 loop spans 16 amino acids. CDR1 is MDHEN and CDR2 is SYDVKM in the germline V gene. J was trimmed by 4 bases and V by 4 bases; bases with no gene match: 10.

V is TRBV7-2 and J is TRBJ2-7; 10 nucleotides agree with TRBD2. V gave up 5 bases and J gave up 4 bases; unmatched junction bases: 5. CDR3 length: 14 residues. Germline V gene data show CDR1 as SGHTA and CDR2 as FQGNSA. CDR3 sequence reads: CASSLTSGVYEQYF. The CDR3 region has the DNA TGTGCCAGCAGCCTCACTAGCGGGGTGTACGAGCAGTACTTC.

CDR3 in amino acids: CASSSAGQEGQETQYF. In nucleotides, the CDR3 is TGTGCCAGCAGCTCTGCTGGACAGGAGGGGCAAGAGACCCAGTACTTC. The chain combines TRBV7-9 with TRBJ2-5, with D tentatively TRBD1 (7 bases). The CDR3 contains 16 residues. The V end was cut by 4 bases, the J end by 2 bases, with 17 bases between. Germline loops: CDR1 SEHNR, CDR2 FQNEAQ (reference sequence).

This chain uses TRBV25-1 with TRBJ2-7; 7 bases fit TRBD2. Germline V lookup: CDR1 MGHDK, CDR2 SYGVNS. The CDR3 covers 15 residues. V lost 5 bases, J lost 1 base, and 8 bases stayed unmatched. CDR3 DNA: TGTGCCAGCAGTCCGGGCGGGAGAGGGTCCTACGAGCAGTACTTC. Protein product: CASSPGGRGSYEQYF.

A remark on this clone: The same CDR3 is also encoded by other DNA sequences in this sample. V usage is TRBV9 and J usage is TRBJ2-2; D is unresolved. Germline CDR1 SGDLS, CDR2 YYNGEE. The CDR3 consists of 14 residues. V was trimmed by 0 bases and J by 5 bases, leaving 8 bases between them. The CDR3 loop is CASSVEGATGELFF. CDR3 DNA sequence: TGTGCCAGCAGCGTAGAAGGAGCAACCGGGGAGCTGTTTTTT.

This chain connects TRBV28 to TRBJ2-7, with 11 bases lining up with TRBD2. Losses at the gene ends were 3 bases for V and 5 bases for J; bases not matched to a gene: 6. From germline, CDR1 is MDHEN and CDR2 SYDVKM. This CDR3 comprises 15 residues. CDR3 residues: CASSLSLTSGNEQYF. The CDR3 nucleotides read TGTGCCAGCAGTTTGTCGCTGACTAGCGGGAACGAGCAGTACTTC.

The CDR3 spells CASSQGRGYNYGYTF. The CDR3 DNA sequence: TGCGCCAGCAGCCAAGGCAGGGGGTATAACTATGGCTACACCTTC. This chain connects TRBV4-1 to TRBJ1-2; the match to TRBD1 covers 7 bases. This CDR3 is 15 amino acids long. Germline trimming cut 1 base from V and 1 base from J; bases unmatched to any gene: 3. Germline lookup yields CDR1 MGHRA and CDR2 YSYEKL.

This chain uses TRBV28 with TRBJ2-7, with a weak D call TRBD2 (6 bases). The CDR3 runs 15 residues. V was trimmed by 2 bases and J by 0 bases, leaving 11 bases between them. In germline, CDR1 is MDHEN, CDR2 SYDVKM. The CDR3 region is CASSLSGQGSYEQYF. The CDR3 DNA sequence: TGTGCCAGCAGTTTAAGCGGGCAGGGCTCCTACGAGCAGTACTTC.